This T cell receptor (beta chain) was retrieved from a study of regulatory T cells in long-lasting Graves disease (dated by TCRdb to the early 2020s). About the full investigation: Newly diagnosed Graves' disease patients had taken antithyroid drugs for less than 3 months. Peripheral blood TCR sequencing and RNA sequencing compared persistent Graves' disease patients with newly diagnosed Graves' disease patients. The study took place in China and was registered as a clinical trial. A total of 35 or so samples were covered by TCR sequencing, comprising some 13 persistent and around 20 newly diagnosed Graves' disease patients. Results the study describes overall, beyond this receptor: More public clonotypes were shared among persistent patients (under 3,000) than among newly diagnosed patients (966). TRBV28, TRBJ1-2 and TRBJ2-5 were preferentially used in persistent disease, while TRBV20-1 and TRBJ2-1 were favored in newly diagnosed disease. Only peripheral blood was studied, because thyroid tissue, the primary lesion, was inaccessible. The authors acknowledged the small sample size as a limitation that may reduce accuracy. Sequencing and analysis were restricted to the TCR beta chain. Persistent Graves' disease patients showed lower TCR Shannon entropy and fewer highly expanded clones than newly diagnosed patients, suggesting clonal expansion.

Libraries were built with multiplex PCR. The instrument given in TCRdb is Illumina HiSeq 4000. CDR3 regions were amplified by Arm-PCR with iRepertoire HTBI primers to construct TCR beta libraries. Before sequencing, the PCR products underwent gel purification. On the authors' methods: Across samples, roughly 60 TRBV and 13 to 15 TRBJ segments were identified and used for gene usage analysis of CDR3 amino acid clonotypes. COPE and FqMerger were used to merge the filtered high-quality paired reads into contigs. BLAST was used to align contigs to the IMGT TRBV, TRBD and TRBJ reference genes, and CDR3 was defined following IMGT. Any clonotype with a frequency above 0.1% was classified as a highly expanded clone. Repertoire diversity was measured by Shannon entropy, and V-J evenness by the Gini coefficient. Public clonotypes were defined as clonotypes shared by more than one individual. In-frame beta chains were kept once TCRdb had trimmed the public reads at Q25 with fastp and called clones with MiXCR. Here each entry gathers all rows of one CDR3 protein and keeps the most common genes and DNA. None of the V and J calls come from the authors' own analysis; TCRdb made them. Across this sample there are fewer than 500,000 distinct CDR3 sequences, with under 20% seen only once. The top ten clonotypes cover 12% of the sample.

The sample's time point, from its label and the paper: newly diagnosed GD, antithyroid drugs for less than 3 months. For both TCR sequencing and RNA sequencing, RNA was extracted from PBMCs using TRIzol. Graves' disease was diagnosed according to American Thyroid Association guidelines. Patients were recruited from an endocrinology department in Xi'an, China. Each patient gave around 9.2 milliliters of peripheral blood, collected in an EDTA anticoagulant tube. Ficoll Paque Plus density gradient separation was used to isolate PBMCs, and no additional T cell sorting was done. An Agilent 2100 Bioanalyzer and agarose gel were used to check RNA quality, while a NanoDrop 2000 measured RNA concentration. Regarding this clonotype: The target of this receptor is not known. Per-nucleotide qualities are absent, and no much larger clonotype sits a single base away.

V is pared back by 5 bases and J by 2 bases, with 17 bases lying between the germline termini. From a lookup of the germline V gene, CDR1 and CDR2 are SGHTA and FQGTGA. Measured from the cysteine to the phenylalanine, the CDR3 is 16 residues long. The retained sequence is limited to the CDR3, 48 bases, with the frame set at the first base. This sample was also put to use in a study of T cells in Graves' hyperthyroidism and ophthalmopathy. The second study reports: A patient counted as having stable Graves' hyperthyroidism if no progression to ophthalmopathy occurred over 18 months of follow-up. Hyperthyroidism patients were newly diagnosed, with disease duration under 2 months, and aged 18 to 65 years. Patients with uncontrolled infections, other autoimmune diseases, pregnancy or lactation were excluded. Diagnoses were established on the basis of clinical symptoms, serum thyroxine and TRAb, thyroid ultrasound, and orbital computed tomography. A first-round RT-PCR of the TCR CDR3 used the HTBI primer set with the Qiagen OneStep RT-PCR kit. Most expanded thyroid clonotypes (frequency above 0.001) were also detected in blood, suggesting blood repertoires may reflect thyroid immune responses. In cross-validation, a model built on a 13 V-J signature told ophthalmopathy apart from stable hyperthyroidism with 87.88% sensitivity and 81% to 82% specificity, and in testing the same model reached 80%/75%. In validation, the model predicted progression to ophthalmopathy with just under 71% sensitivity and 72.22% specificity, a median of about six months before onset. TCR V-J signatures able to tell the groups apart were searched for in a discovery cohort of 90 to 100 patients, of whom about 40 had Graves' ophthalmopathy and 55 to 60 had stable Graves' hyperthyroidism. Whether ophthalmopathy could be predicted prospectively was tested in an independent validation cohort made up of roughly 19 hyperthyroidism patients plus 17 patients who later progressed to ophthalmopathy. The 100 or so discovery patients were randomly divided into training and test sets at a 7:3 ratio. The study also compared thyroid tissue and blood T-cell repertoires from roughly six Graves' hyperthyroidism patients. After blood sampling, hyperthyroidism patients were treated with methimazole at a starting dose of 30 mg daily, and ophthalmopathy patients were treated with high-dose intravenous methylprednisolone. The libraries were constructed in a second round of multiplex PCR and then size-selected and purified. Libraries were sequenced paired-end with 100 bp reads on an Illumina HiSeq2000. Raw data were processed with SOAPnuke, discarding reads with adapters, uncalled bases, mean Phred below 15, or no exact constant-primer or identifier match. COPE v1.2.5 was used to merge the high-quality paired reads, and each unique nucleotide sequence was defined as a clonotype. MiTCR v1.1 was used to align the clonotypes against IMGT TRBV, TRBD and TRBJ reference segments. The analysis was restricted to V-J combinations with a frequency above 0.0001, which together covered 99% to 99.2% of the repertoires. The TCS score was defined as F50 (clonal expansion) divided by E x V (chaos), with BLOSUM62-based TCRdist calculated between CDR3 peptides within each V-J. Welch's t-statistics and random forest reduced roughly 540 V-J features to 10 to 15, which were used in a naive Bayes classifier (R e1071). No statistical method was used to set the sample size in advance, and investigators knew the group allocation. The paper describes TCR Vbeta CDR3 sequencing of around 140 peripheral blood samples, made up of about 40 ophthalmopathy patients, 70 to 75 hyperthyroidism patients and roughly 17 progressor patients.

The V gene is TRBV7-3 and the J gene is TRBJ2-3, with a tentative D gene TRBD2 over 6 matching bases. This material consisted of peripheral blood mononuclear cells (PBMCs), taken at new diagnosis, from a patient treated with antithyroid drugs. The receptor's source is a man aged 40-49 years with Graves disease. Donor details come from another sample of the same person, matched by shared clones. The bases read TGTGCCAGCAGCCAGGGACTTTGGGCCTCCACAGATACGCAGTATTTT. Its product reads: CASSQGLWASTDTQYF.